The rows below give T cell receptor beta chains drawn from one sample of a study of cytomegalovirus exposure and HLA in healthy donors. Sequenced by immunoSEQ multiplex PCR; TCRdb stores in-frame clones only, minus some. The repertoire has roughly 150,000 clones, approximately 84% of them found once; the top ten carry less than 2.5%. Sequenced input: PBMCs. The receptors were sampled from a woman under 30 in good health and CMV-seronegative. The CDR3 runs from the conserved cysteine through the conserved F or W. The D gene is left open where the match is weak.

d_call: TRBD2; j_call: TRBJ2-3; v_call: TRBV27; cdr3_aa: CASRPLAGGTDTQYF
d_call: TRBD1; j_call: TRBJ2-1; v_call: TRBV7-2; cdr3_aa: CASSLVLARDRGALVEFF
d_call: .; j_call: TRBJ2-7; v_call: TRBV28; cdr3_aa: CASRPGLTASSYEQYF
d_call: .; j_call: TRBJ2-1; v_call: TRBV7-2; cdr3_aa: CASSSDPGYNEQFF
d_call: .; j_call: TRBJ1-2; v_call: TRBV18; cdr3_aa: CASSPSQYGYTF
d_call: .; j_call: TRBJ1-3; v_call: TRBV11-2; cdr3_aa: CASSWRRGTGGNTIYF
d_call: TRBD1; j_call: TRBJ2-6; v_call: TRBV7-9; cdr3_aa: CASSSGTDVFSGANVLTF
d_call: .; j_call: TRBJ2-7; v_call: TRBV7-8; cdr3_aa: CASSSFVGSSYEQYF
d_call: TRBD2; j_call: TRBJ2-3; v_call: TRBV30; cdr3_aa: CAWSISGSADTQYF
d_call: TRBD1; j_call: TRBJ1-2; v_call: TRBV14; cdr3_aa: CASSPGTGSYGYTF
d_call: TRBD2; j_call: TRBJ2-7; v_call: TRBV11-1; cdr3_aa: CASSLEADPGGTYEQYF
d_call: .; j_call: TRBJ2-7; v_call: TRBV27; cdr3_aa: CASSFGVRPYEQYF
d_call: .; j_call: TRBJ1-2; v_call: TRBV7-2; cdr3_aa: CASSLRQGNYGYTF